These 10 T cell receptor beta chains share one sample of origin, sequenced in a study of tumor and adjacent non-tumor tissue in lung cancer. The library came from three nested PCR rounds adapted from ARM-PCR protocols. TCRdb ran MiXCR on the multiplex PCR reads and lists one entry per CDR3 protein. The sample includes 200,000 to 250,000 distinct CDR3 sequences, about 76% seen only once; the top ten take about 23%. This sample's RNA came from whole unsorted tissue. Sequencing input: lung tumor tissue. These receptors were obtained from a man aged 60-69 years with non-small cell lung cancer.

This clonotype was picked up one time. The final CDR3 position lacks the conserved phenylalanine or tryptophan, pointing to a likely read error. No DNA is shown, since the ends of the CDR3 on it are uncertain; the CDR3 is the one TCRdb lists. V usage is TRBV12-3 or TRBV12-4 and J usage is TRBJ2-5; the table's D call TRBD1 went unverified against the DNA. The CDR3 comprises 14 residues, both ends counted. CDR3 amino acids: CASSLSGTLGTHYY.

With respect to this clonotype: Relative to the germline gene, one junction end is altered; a read error may explain this. The chain is built from TRBV6-1 and TRBJ2-3, with 8 nucleotides matching TRBD1. Germline values: CDR1 MNHNS, CDR2 SASEGT. This CDR3 comprises 15 residues. The CDR3 DNA reads as TGTGCCAGCAGTGCAGGGACAGGTTTTGGAGATAAGCAGTATTTT. It yields the protein CASSAGTGFGDKQYF.

Note on this clonotype: A read error may account for a junction end that differs from germline. This chain joins TRBV11-2 and TRBJ1-4, with unresolved D. Germline loops: CDR1 SGHAT, CDR2 FQNNGV. This CDR3 comprises 13 residues. In DNA form, the CDR3 reads TGTGGCAGCAGCGTACGGGAGTATGAAAAACTGTTTTTT. Its translation: CGSSVREYEKLFF.

V usage is TRBV4-1 and J usage is TRBJ2-5; TRBD2 matches 7 bases. The germline gives CDR1 MGHRA, CDR2 YSYEKL. This CDR3 has 17 residues. V lost 6 bases, J lost 1 base, and 14 bases stayed unmatched. The CDR3 here is CASRRAGLVRPQETQYF. The CDR3 DNA sequence: TGCGCCAGCAGACGGGCCGGACTAGTTAGACCCCAAGAGACCCAGTACTTC.

This clonotype was found once. This clone may be a read error of a much larger clone one base away. The V and J genes are TRBV12-3 or TRBV12-4 and TRBJ2-7; 8 nucleotides agree with TRBD2. The CDR3 consists of 13 residues. CDR3 sequence reads: CASSGLAGYDQYF. CDR3 sequence (DNA): TGTGCCAGCAGCGGACTAGCAGGATACGATCAGTACTTC.

Of note for this clonotype: At one end, the junction sequence differs from germline, possibly due to a read error. This sequence joins TRBV12-5 and TRBJ1-6, with D unresolved. The CDR3 totals 14 residues. Germline assignment: CDR1 LGHNT and CDR2 FRNRAP. The CDR3 sequence is CGSGFSDWNSPLHF. Written as DNA, the CDR3 is TGTGGTAGTGGTTTCTCCGACTGGAATTCACCCCTCCACTTT. Based on the CDR3 plus reference TRBV12-5 and TRBJ1-6, the full variable domain is DARVTQTPRHKVTEMGQEVTMRCQPILGHNTVFWYRQTMMQGLELLAYFRNRAPLDDSGMPKDRFSAEMPDATLATLKIQPSEPRDSAVYFCGSGFSDWNSPLHFGNGTRLTVT.

About this clonotype itself: Since a much larger clone is just one base distant, this may be a read error. This chain joins TRBV6-5 and TRBJ1-3; a possible D gene is TRBD1 (5 bases). CDR1 MNHEY and CDR2 SVGAGI come from the germline V gene. There are 14 residues in the CDR3. The CDR3 spells CASSSLLRGNAIYF. The DNA of the CDR3 is TGTGCCAGCAGTTCCCTTTTGAGGGGAAACGCCATATATTTT.

As to this clonotype: Mismatch with germline at one junction end may stem from a read error. V gene TRBV11-3 combines with J gene TRBJ2-1; D not certain. Germline values: CDR1 SGHNT, CDR2 YENEEA. The CDR3 covers 13 residues. This chain's CDR3 is CASTLRGYNEQIF. The CDR3 DNA reads TGTGCCAGCACCTTAAGAGGTTACAATGAGCAGATCTTC.

Regarding this clonotype: Possible read error: a much larger clone is one base away. It is likely a read error, because the conserved phenylalanine at the end of the CDR3 is missing. This sequence joins TRBV20-1 and TRBJ2-1; D is unresolved. Germline V gene data show CDR1 as DFQATT and CDR2 as SNEGSKA (reference sequence). V was shortened by 3 bases and J by 6 bases, with 6 bases between the two germline ends. The CDR3 covers 11 residues. The CDR3 loop reads CSARSPNEQFL. Here the CDR3 DNA reads TGCAGTGCTAGGAGCCCCAATGAGCAGTTCCTC.

The chain is built from TRBV20-1 and TRBJ1-1; 8 bases are a match to TRBD1. Germline CDR1 and CDR2: DFQATT and SNEGSKA (reference sequence). Germline trimming cut 5 bases from V and 9 bases from J; bases unmatched to any gene: 5. The CDR3 covers 11 residues. The CDR3 spells CSAAGGDKAFF. CDR3 nucleotides: TGCAGTGCTGCAGGGGGCGATAAAGCTTTCTTT.